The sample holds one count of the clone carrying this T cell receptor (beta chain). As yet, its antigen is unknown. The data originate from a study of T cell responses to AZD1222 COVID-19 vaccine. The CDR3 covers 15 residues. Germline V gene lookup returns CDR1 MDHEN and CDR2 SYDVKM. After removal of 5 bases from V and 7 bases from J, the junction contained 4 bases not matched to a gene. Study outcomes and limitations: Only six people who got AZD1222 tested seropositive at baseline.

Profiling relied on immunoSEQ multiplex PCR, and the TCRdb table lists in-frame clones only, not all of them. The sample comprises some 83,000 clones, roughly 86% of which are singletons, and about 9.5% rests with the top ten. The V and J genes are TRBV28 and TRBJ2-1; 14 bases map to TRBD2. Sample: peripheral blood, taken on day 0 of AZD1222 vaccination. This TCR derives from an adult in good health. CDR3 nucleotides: TGTGCCAGCAGTGGGACTAGCGGGAGATGGAATGAGCAGTTCTTC. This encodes CASSGTSGRWNEQFF.